The entry that follows covers one T cell receptor beta chain sequence. Its cognate antigen is unknown. These data belong to a study of OX40 agonist ivuxolimab in advanced cancers. About the research overall: There were three patients with partial responses, one having hepatocellular carcinoma and two cutaneous melanoma.

Measured with immunoSEQ multiplex PCR; TCRdb has only the in-frame clones, and not every one. Of tens of thousands of clones detected, around 80% appear once; the ten largest clones hold more than 1.5%. Anyone with autoimmune disease history or systemic immunosuppression was excluded. Study-level results: The expanded peripheral T cells' antigen specificity was not determined. Among the lowest peripheral clonal expansion occurred in 0.1-3.0 mg/kg partial responders.

The sample was CD4+ or CD8+ T cells sorted from blood, taken in a trial of the OX40 agonist ivuxolimab. The receptor was derived from an adult with an advanced solid tumor such as melanoma, head and neck, liver or kidney cancer.

As DNA, the CDR3 is TGCGCCAGCAGCCAAGATAGGGGGGTTGCGCTAGCGGGAACCGGGGAGCTGTTTTTT. Translating it yields CASSQDRGVALAGTGELFF. This chain uses TRBV4-1 with TRBJ2-2, with 9 bases matching TRBD2. The CDR3 has 19 residues. The germline V gene encodes CDR1 MGHRA and CDR2 YSYEKL. Trimming at V came to 0 bases and at J to 5 bases, leaving 13 bases not matched to a gene.